One and the same sample provided the 5 T cell receptor beta chains below, sequenced in a study of CDR3 diversity in severe acne. MiXCR, run by TCRdb on the PCR reads, gives a single entry per CDR3 protein. The sample holds about 84,000 distinct CDR3 sequences, around 49% seen once. The sequencing sample was made of blood. These receptors all come from a male donor in good health, without acne.

The chain carries TRBV5-1 and TRBJ2-3; TRBD1 is a possible D gene (7 bases). Looked up from germline, CDR1 is SGHRS and CDR2 is YFSETQ. V gave up 2 bases and J gave up 5 bases, with 18 bases separating them. The CDR3 is 16 residues long. CDR3 nucleotides: TGCGCCAGCAGCTTTGCAGGGGGGCAGGAGGGAGATACGCAGTATTTT. Residues: CASSFAGGQEGDTQYF.

A few counts support this clonotype. V is TRBV20-1 and J is TRBJ1-2; D is uncertain. CDR3 length: 15 amino acids. V was pared by 0 bases and J by 5 bases, with 16 bases between. Looked up from germline, CDR1 is DFQATT and CDR2 is SNEGSKA (reference sequence). The CDR3 spells CSARDHRSASYGYTF. CDR3 nucleotides: TGCAGTGCTAGAGATCACAGATCGGCGAGTTATGGCTACACCTTC.

The rearrangement links TRBV5-1 to TRBJ1-4; D unresolved. The germline V and J ends were trimmed by 3 bases and 8 bases, with 14 bases remaining between them. The CDR3 is made up of 14 amino acids. The V gene's germline CDR1 is SGHRS and CDR2 YFSETQ. The CDR3 DNA reads as TGCGCCAGCAGCTCGGACCTTAGGAGAGAAAAACTGTTTTTT. Its translation: CASSSDLRREKLFF.

This clonotype appeared many times. The genes are TRBV30 and TRBJ1-2, with D perhaps matching TRBD1 (5 bases). Between the trimmed V and J ends, which lost 4 bases and 3 bases, there was a span of 12 bases. The germline CDR1 and CDR2 sequences are GTSNPN and SVGIG (reference sequence). The CDR3 spans 13 residues. The CDR3 loop is CAWTTRGDYGYTF. Here the CDR3 DNA reads TGTGCCTGGACCACACGGGGGGACTATGGCTACACCTTC.

Concerning this clonotype itself: This may stem from a read error, because a much larger clone lies one nucleotide away. The rearrangement uses TRBV6-2 or TRBV6-3 and TRBJ2-1, with D possibly TRBD2 on 6 matching bases. The germline gives CDR1 MNHEY, CDR2 SVGEGT. The CDR3 covers 16 residues. V gave up 6 bases and J gave up 3 bases, with 18 bases separating them. Here the CDR3 DNA reads TGTGCCAGCAGAGCTCTTGGACACGGGGGCTACAATGAGCAGTTCTTC. It yields the protein CASRALGHGGYNEQFF.